The source of this TCR beta chain is a study of shared clonotypes between healthy human individuals. Study-level results: Naive subsets, compared against memory subsets, generally had larger estimated richness values.

Of note for this clone: The antigen remains undetermined.

Profiled with immunoSEQ multiplex PCR; TCRdb holds only in-frame clones, not every one. The sample carries millions of clones, roughly 94% recorded once. Selected positively for CCR7 and CD45RO-negative, naive CD8 cells excluded terminally differentiated effector memory CD45RA+ cells. Input material: naive CD8+ T cells sorted from blood. The receptor was isolated from a man between 18 and 35 years old in good health.

In DNA, the CDR3 is TGTGCCAGCAGTTACTTTAGGGGGTCCGAGACCCAGTACTTC. It is translated as CASSYFRGSETQYF. The chain recombines TRBV6-5 with TRBJ2-5, with TRBD1 as a possible D gene (6 bases). V lost 1 base to trimming and J lost 5 bases, with 11 bases between them. Germline assignment: CDR1 MNHEY and CDR2 SVGAGI. This CDR3 is built from 14 residues.